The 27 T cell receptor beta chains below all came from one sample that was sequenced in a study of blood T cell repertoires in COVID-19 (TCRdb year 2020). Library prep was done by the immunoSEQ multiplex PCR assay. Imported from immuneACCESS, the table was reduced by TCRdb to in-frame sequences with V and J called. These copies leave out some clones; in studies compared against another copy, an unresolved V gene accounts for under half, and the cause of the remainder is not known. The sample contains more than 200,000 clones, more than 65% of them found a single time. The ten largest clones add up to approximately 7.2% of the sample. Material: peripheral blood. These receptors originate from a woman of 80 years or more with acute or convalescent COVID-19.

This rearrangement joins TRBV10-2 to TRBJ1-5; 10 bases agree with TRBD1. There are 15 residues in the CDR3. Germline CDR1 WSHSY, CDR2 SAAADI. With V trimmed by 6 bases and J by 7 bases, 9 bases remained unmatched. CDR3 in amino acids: CASSLGDRGSQPQHF. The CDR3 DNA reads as TGCGCCAGCAGCCTTGGGGACAGGGGTAGCCAGCCCCAGCATTTT.

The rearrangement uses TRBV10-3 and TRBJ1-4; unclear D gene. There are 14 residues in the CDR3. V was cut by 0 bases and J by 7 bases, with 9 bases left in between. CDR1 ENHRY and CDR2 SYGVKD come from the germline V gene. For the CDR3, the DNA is TGTGCCATCAGTGAGTCGTACGGGTCTGAAAAACTGTTTTTT. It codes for CAISESYGSEKLFF.

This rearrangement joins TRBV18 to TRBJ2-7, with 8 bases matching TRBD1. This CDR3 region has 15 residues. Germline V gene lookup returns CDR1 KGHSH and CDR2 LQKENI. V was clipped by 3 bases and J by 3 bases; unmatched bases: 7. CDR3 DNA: TGTGCCAGCTCACCGCTACAGGGGGAGTACTACGAGCAGTACTTC. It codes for CASSPLQGEYYEQYF.

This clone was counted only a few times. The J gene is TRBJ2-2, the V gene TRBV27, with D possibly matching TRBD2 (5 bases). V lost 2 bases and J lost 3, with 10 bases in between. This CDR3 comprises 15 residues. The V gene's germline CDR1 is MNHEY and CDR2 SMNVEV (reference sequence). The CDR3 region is CASSLRLAYTGELFF. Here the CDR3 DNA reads TGTGCCAGCAGTTTAAGGCTAGCTTACACCGGGGAGCTGTTTTTT.

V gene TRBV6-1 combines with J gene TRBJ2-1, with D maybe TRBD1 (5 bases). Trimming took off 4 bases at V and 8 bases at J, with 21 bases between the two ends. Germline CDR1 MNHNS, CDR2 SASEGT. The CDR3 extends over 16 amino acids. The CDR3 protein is CASSVLPPGINDEQFF. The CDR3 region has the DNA TGTGCCAGCAGTGTACTACCTCCAGGGATCAACGATGAGCAGTTCTTC.

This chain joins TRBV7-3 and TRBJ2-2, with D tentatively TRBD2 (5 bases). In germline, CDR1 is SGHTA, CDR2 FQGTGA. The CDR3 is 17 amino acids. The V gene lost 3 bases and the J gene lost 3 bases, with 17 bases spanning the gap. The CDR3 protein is CASSFLPSRLDTGELFF. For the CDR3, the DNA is TGTGCCAGCAGCTTCCTTCCTAGCCGGTTGGACACCGGGGAGCTGTTTTTT. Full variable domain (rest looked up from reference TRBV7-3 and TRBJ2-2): GAGVSQTPSNKVTEKGKYVELRCDPISGHTALYWYRQSLGQGPEFLIYFQGTGAADDSGLPNDRFFAVRPEGSVSTLKIQRTERGDSAVYLCASSFLPSRLDTGELFFGEGSRLTVL.

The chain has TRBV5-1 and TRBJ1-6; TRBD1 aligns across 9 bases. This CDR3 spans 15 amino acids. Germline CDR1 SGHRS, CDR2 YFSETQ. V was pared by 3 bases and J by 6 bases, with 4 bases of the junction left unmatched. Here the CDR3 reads CASSSGQGLNSPLHF. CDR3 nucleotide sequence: TGCGCCAGCAGCTCCGGACAGGGGCTTAATTCACCCCTCCACTTT.

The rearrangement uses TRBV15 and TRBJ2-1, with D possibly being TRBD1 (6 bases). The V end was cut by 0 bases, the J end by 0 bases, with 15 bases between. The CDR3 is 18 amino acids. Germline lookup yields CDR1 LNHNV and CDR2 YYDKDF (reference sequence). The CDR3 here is CATSRDPPGTSSYNEQFF. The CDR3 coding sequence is TGTGCCACCAGCAGAGACCCCCCAGGGACAAGCTCCTACAATGAGCAGTTCTTC.

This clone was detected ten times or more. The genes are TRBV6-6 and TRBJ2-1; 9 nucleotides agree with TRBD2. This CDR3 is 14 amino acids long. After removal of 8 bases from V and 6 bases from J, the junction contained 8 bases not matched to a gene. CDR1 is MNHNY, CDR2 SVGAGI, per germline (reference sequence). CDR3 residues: CASRPLAGFNEQFF. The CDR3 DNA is TGTGCCAGCCGTCCACTAGCGGGTTTCAATGAGCAGTTCTTC.

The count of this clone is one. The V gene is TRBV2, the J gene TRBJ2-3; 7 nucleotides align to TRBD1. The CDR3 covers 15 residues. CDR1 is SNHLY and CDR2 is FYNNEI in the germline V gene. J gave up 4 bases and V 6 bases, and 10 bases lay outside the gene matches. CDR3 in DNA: TGTGCCAGCAGACTCACAGGGGTCGGAGCAGATACGCAGTATTTT. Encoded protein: CASRLTGVGADTQYF. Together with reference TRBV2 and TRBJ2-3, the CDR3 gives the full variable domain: EPEVTQTPSHQVTQMGQEVILRCVPISNHLYFYWYRQILGQKVEFLVSFYNNEISEKSEIFDDQFSVERPDGSNFTLKIRSTKLEDSAMYFCASRLTGVGADTQYFGPGTRLTVL.

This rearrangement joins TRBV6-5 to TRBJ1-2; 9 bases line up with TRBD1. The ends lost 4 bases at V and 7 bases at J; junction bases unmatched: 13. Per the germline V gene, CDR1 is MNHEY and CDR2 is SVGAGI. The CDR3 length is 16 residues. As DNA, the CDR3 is TGTGCCAGCAGTTCCCCGACAGGGGGAATGGTGGGTGGCTACACCTTC. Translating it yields CASSSPTGGMVGGYTF.

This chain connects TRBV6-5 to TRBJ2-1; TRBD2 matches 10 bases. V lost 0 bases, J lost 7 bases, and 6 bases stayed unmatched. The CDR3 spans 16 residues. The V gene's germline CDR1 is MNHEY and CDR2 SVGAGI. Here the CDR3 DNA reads TGTGCCAGCAGTTACTCGAAAAGCGGGGGGGTAAATGAGCAGTTCTTC. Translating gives CASSYSKSGGVNEQFF.

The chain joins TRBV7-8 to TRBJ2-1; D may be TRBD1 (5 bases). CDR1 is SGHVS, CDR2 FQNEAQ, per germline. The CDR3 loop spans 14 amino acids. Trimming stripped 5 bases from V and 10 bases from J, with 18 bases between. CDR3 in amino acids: CASSIGGGAREQFF. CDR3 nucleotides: TGTGCCAGCAGCATTGGCGGTGGGGCAAGGGAGCAGTTCTTC.

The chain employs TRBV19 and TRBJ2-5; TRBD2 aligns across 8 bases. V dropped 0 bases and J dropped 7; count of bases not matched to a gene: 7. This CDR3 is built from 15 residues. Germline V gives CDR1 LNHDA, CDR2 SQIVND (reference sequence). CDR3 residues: CASSIEGTRSGTQYF. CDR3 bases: TGTGCCAGTAGTATAGAGGGGACTAGGAGTGGGACCCAGTACTTC.

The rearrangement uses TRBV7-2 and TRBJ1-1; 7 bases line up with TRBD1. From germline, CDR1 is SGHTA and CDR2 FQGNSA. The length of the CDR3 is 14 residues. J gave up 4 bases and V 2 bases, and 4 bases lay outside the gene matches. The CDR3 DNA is TGTGCCAGCAGCTTAACACAGGGGCGCACTGAAGCTTTCTTT. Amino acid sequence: CASSLTQGRTEAFF. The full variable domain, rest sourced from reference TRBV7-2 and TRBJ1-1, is GAGVSQSPSNKVTEKGKDVELRCDPISGHTALYWYRQSLGQGLEFLIYFQGNSAPDKSGLPSDRFSAERTGGSVSTLTIQRTQQEDSAVYLCASSLTQGRTEAFFGQGTRLTVV.

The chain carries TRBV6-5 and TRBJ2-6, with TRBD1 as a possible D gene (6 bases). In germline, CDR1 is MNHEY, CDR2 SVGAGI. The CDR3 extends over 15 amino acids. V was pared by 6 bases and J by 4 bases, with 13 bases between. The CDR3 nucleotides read TGTGCCAGCAGAGGACAGTGGTCCGGGGCCAACGTCCTGACTTTC. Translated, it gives CASRGQWSGANVLTF.

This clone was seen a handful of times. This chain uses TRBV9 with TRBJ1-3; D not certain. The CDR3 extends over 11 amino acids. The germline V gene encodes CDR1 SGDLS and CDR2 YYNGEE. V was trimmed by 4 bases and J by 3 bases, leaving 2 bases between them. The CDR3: CASSLGNTIYF. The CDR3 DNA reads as TGTGCCAGCAGCCTTGGAAACACCATATATTTT.

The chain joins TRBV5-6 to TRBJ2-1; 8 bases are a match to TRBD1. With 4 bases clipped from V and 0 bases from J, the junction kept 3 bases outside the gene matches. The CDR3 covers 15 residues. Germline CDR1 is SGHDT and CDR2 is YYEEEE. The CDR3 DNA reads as TGTGCCAGCAGCCTAGACAGGGGCTCCTACAATGAGCAGTTCTTC. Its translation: CASSLDRGSYNEQFF.

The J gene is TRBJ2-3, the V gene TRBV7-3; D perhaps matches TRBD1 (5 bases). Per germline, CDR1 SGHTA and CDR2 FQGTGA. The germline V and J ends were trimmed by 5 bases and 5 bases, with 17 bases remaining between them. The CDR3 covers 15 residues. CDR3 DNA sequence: TGTGCCAGCAGCCCTCTCGGACATAGTAGAGATACGCAGTATTTT. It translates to CASSPLGHSRDTQYF.

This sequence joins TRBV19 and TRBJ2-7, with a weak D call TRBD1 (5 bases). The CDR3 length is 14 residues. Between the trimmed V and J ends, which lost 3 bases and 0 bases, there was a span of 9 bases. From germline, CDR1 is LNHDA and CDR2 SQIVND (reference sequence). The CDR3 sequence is CASSIQGVSYEQYF. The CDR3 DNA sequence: TGTGCCAGTAGTATCCAGGGTGTCTCCTACGAGCAGTACTTC.

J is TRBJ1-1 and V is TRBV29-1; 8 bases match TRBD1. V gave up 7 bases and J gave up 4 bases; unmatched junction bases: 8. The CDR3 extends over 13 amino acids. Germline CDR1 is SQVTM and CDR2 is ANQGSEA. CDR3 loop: CSAQTGDGTEAFF. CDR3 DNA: TGCAGCGCTCAGACAGGGGATGGCACTGAAGCTTTCTTT.

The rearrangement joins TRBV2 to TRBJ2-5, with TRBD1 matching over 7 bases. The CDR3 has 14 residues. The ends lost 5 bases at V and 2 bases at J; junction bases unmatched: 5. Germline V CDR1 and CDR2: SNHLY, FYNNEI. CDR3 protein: CASSPGGWQETQYF. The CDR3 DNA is TGTGCCAGCAGTCCAGGGGGATGGCAAGAGACCCAGTACTTC.

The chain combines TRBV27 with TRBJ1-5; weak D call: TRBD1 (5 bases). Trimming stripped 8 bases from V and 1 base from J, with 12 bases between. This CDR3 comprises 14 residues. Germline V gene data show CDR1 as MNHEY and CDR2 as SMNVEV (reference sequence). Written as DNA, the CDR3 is TGTGCCAGCGCCGGGGGGTTCAGCAATCAGCCCCAGCATTTT. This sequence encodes CASAGGFSNQPQHF.

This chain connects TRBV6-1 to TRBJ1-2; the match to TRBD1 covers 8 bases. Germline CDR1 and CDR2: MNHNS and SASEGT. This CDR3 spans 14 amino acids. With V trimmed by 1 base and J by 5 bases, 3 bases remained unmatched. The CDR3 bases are TGTGCCAGCAGTGAAGGTCAGGGGGCTTATGGCTACACCTTC. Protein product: CASSEGQGAYGYTF.

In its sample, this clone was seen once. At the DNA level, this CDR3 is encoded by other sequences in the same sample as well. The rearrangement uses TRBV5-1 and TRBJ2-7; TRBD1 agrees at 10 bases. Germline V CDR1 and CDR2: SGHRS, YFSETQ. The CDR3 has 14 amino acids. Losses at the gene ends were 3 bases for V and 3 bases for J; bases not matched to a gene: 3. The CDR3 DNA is TGCGCCAGCAGCTCCGGGACAGGGGTCTACGAGCAGTACTTC. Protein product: CASSSGTGVYEQYF.

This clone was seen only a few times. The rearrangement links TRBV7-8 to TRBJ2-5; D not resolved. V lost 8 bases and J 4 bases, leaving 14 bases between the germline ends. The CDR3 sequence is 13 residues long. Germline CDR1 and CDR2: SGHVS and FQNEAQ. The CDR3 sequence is CASGLQSLETQYF. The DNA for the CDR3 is TGTGCCAGCGGCCTACAGAGTTTAGAGACCCAGTACTTC.

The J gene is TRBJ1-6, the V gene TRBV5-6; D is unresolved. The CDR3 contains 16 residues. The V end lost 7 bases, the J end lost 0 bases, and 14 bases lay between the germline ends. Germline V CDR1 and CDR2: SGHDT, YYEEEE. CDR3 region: CASGYAASSYNSPLHF. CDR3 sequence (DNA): TGTGCCAGCGGCTATGCGGCGAGCTCCTATAATTCACCCCTCCACTTT. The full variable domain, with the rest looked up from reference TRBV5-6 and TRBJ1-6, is DAGVTQSPTHLIKTRGQQVTLRCSPKSGHDTVSWYQQALGQGPQFIFQYYEEEERQRGNFPDRFSGHQFPNYSSELNVNALLLGDSALYLCASGYAASSYNSPLHFGNGTRLTVT.